A selection of T cell receptor beta chains follows, all from one sample in a study of T cell repertoires in cytomegalovirus infection. These receptors' antigens are unknown. TCRdb reprocessed the reads with MiXCR, giving one entry per CDR3 protein. The table includes some 220,000 distinct CDR3 sequences, roughly 34% detected once. The sample here was CD8+ T cells from cultured PBMCs, taken from culture after CMV antigen stimulation. These receptors were obtained from a human donor in good health (CMV status not recorded). Some clones in this sample may be carry-over from other donors' samples. CDR3s leave out the opening cysteine and the closing phenylalanine or tryptophan.

V gene: TRBV7-6; J gene: TRBJ2-2; CDR3 protein: ASSLGGRGRNTGELF
V gene: TRBV11-3; J gene: TRBJ2-1; CDR3 protein: ASSPRSEERTSSYNEQF
V gene: TRBV12-3/TRBV12-4; J gene: TRBJ2-7; CDR3 protein: ASSPPRAGVGEQY
V gene: TRBV27; J gene: TRBJ1-1; CDR3 protein: ASSPPGQNTEAF
V gene: TRBV7-8; J gene: TRBJ2-7; CDR3 protein: ASSPTPPPDEQY
V gene: TRBV20-1; J gene: TRBJ2-1; CDR3 protein: SAGDHRSNEQF
V gene: TRBV7-9; J gene: TRBJ1-2; CDR3 protein: ASSSGQRRVYGYT
V gene: TRBV28; J gene: TRBJ2-5; CDR3 protein: ASSAPNQETQY
V gene: TRBV7-9; J gene: TRBJ1-1; CDR3 protein: ASSLGQQNTEAF
V gene: TRBV4-1; J gene: TRBJ2-5; CDR3 protein: ASRDFQETQY
V gene: TRBV9; J gene: TRBJ2-1; CDR3 protein: ASSVPSGGGDNEQF
V gene: TRBV11-2; J gene: TRBJ2-1; CDR3 protein: ASSSAATYPQGEQF
V gene: TRBV9; J gene: TRBJ2-7; CDR3 protein: ASSAVRTGAFYEQY
V gene: TRBV19; J gene: TRBJ1-5; CDR3 protein: ASSMYERQPQH
V gene: TRBV6-6; J gene: TRBJ1-1; CDR3 protein: ASSYSNRGDTEAF
V gene: TRBV4-2; J gene: TRBJ1-6; CDR3 protein: ASRKGTAGNSPLH
V gene: TRBV2; J gene: TRBJ2-5; CDR3 protein: ASSGATHGETQY
V gene: TRBV2; J gene: TRBJ1-6; CDR3 protein: ASSTTRNSPLH
V gene: TRBV5-8; J gene: TRBJ2-1; CDR3 protein: ASTDLAGGPNEQF
V gene: TRBV7-8; J gene: TRBJ1-1; CDR3 protein: ASSPSGGEDTEAF
V gene: TRBV12-3/TRBV12-4; J gene: TRBJ2-7; CDR3 protein: ASTVRDRDDEQY
V gene: TRBV6-2/TRBV6-3; J gene: TRBJ2-1; CDR3 protein: ASSGGLAGGNEQF
V gene: TRBV6-6; J gene: TRBJ2-7; CDR3 protein: ASSSQISYEQY
V gene: TRBV19; J gene: TRBJ1-6; CDR3 protein: ASSAMGRLLSSYNSPLH
V gene: TRBV7-2; J gene: TRBJ1-1; CDR3 protein: ASSLVGTGNTEAF
V gene: TRBV7-2; J gene: TRBJ2-1; CDR3 protein: ASSPYSGTSGSDEQF
V gene: TRBV7-6; J gene: TRBJ1-1; CDR3 protein: ASSLADRDNEAF